Listed below are T cell receptor beta chains from one sample, sequenced in a study of blood T cell repertoires in COVID-19. The repertoire was sequenced with immunoSEQ multiplex PCR; TCRdb's copy has only in-frame clones and lacks some. The data contain about 130,000 clones, roughly four fifths of them singletons. Sequencing was performed on PBMCs or T cells enriched from blood (not recorded which). The origin of the receptors is a man younger than 45 who had recovered from COVID-19. Both conserved end residues are part of each CDR3. A D gene is named only where the DNA matches it firmly. The size field is filled for only some rows; it gives once, few, many or a size class.

. . TRBJ2-7 TRBV10-2 CASSDPTTTIVAVSSYEQYF TGCGCCAGCAGTGACCCCACAACCACTATAGTAGCGGTCAGCTCCTACGAGCAGTACTTC
. . TRBJ2-7 TRBV6-5 CAAAGSPISYEQYF TGTGCCGCAGCGGGCAGTCCTATCTCCTACGAGCAGTACTTC
. . TRBJ1-3 TRBV30 CAWSVRGRRGIIYF TGTGCCTGGAGTGTACGAGGGCGGCGTGGTATCATATATTTT
. . TRBJ1-2 TRBV6-1 CASSEAQRGYTF TGTGCCAGCAGTGAAGCCCAGAGGGGCTACACCTTC
TRBD1 . TRBJ1-6 TRBV19 CASWDRGNISPLHF TGTGCCAGCTGGGACAGGGGAAATATTTCACCCCTCCACTTT
. . TRBJ2-1 TRBV3-1/TRBV3-2 CASSQEVEGYNEQFF TGTGCCAGCAGCCAAGAGGTGGAGGGCTACAATGAGCAGTTCTTC
. . TRBJ1-2 TRBV10-3 CAITSGHPRDGYTF TGTGCCATCACCTCGGGACATCCAAGGGATGGCTACACCTTC
TRBD1 . TRBJ1-5 TRBV7-2 CASSSRQGRRQPQHF TGTGCCAGCAGCTCAAGACAGGGAAGACGTCAGCCCCAGCATTTT
TRBD2 . TRBJ2-1 TRBV3-1/TRBV3-2 CASSQRTSGAISTYNEQFF TGTGCCAGCAGCCAGCGGACTAGCGGGGCAATTTCAACCTACAATGAGCAGTTCTTC
TRBD1 once TRBJ1-5 TRBV19 CASSSGQGEAGNQPQHF TGTGCCAGTAGTAGTGGACAGGGGGAGGCGGGCAATCAGCCCCAGCATTTT
. . TRBJ2-3 TRBV9 CASSVDGSSTDTQYF TGTGCCAGCAGCGTAGATGGCTCAAGCACAGATACGCAGTATTTT
TRBD2 . TRBJ2-2 TRBV5-5 CASSFLAGGPTGELFF TGTGCCAGCAGCTTCTTAGCGGGGGGGCCCACCGGGGAGCTGTTTTTT
TRBD1 . TRBJ1-1 TRBV6-5 CASSRQGWTEAFF TGTGCCAGCAGTAGACAGGGGTGGACTGAAGCTTTCTTT
. few TRBJ1-4 TRBV4-2 CASSPADRNEKLFF TGTGCCAGCAGCCCCGCCGACAGGAATGAAAAACTGTTTTTT
. . TRBJ1-2 TRBV30 CAWTTDSLNYGYTF TGTGCCTGGACCACGGACAGTCTTAACTATGGCTACACCTTC
TRBD1 . TRBJ2-1 TRBV3-1/TRBV3-2 CASSHLSGQSSYNEQFF TGTGCCAGCAGCCACTTATCGGGACAGAGCTCCTACAATGAGCAGTTCTTC
. . TRBJ2-5 TRBV6-1 CASSEGWSQETQYF TGTGCCAGCAGTGAAGGGTGGAGCCAAGAGACCCAGTACTTC
. once TRBJ1-1 TRBV3-1/TRBV3-2 CASSQASGDTEAFF TGTGCCAGCAGCCAAGCCTCCGGAGACACTGAAGCTTTCTTT
. . TRBJ1-5 TRBV19 CASSIEGAGGNQPQHF TGTGCCAGTAGTATAGAGGGAGCAGGGGGCAATCAGCCCCAGCATTTT
. few TRBJ2-1 TRBV5-6 CASSWEANEQFF TGTGCCAGCAGCTGGGAGGCGAATGAGCAGTTCTTC
. . TRBJ1-1 TRBV20-1 CSASTGLNTEAFF TGCAGTGCGAGTACAGGGCTGAACACTGAAGCTTTCTTT
. . TRBJ2-5 TRBV7-9 CASSPPSGSETQYF TGTGCCAGCAGCCCGCCGTCGGGGTCGGAGACCCAGTACTTC
TRBD1 . TRBJ1-1 TRBV2 CASGTGGPEAFF TGTGCCAGCGGGACAGGGGGCCCCGAAGCTTTCTTT
TRBD2 . TRBJ2-3 TRBV5-3 CARSLTSGGLSTDTQYF TGTGCCAGAAGCTTGACTAGCGGGGGGCTTAGCACAGATACGCAGTATTTT
. . TRBJ1-5 TRBV9 CASSIGPINQPQHF TGTGCCAGCAGCATAGGGCCGATCAATCAGCCCCAGCATTTT
. few TRBJ2-1 TRBV7-3 CASSLGGRGNEQFF TGTGCCAGCAGCTTAGGTGGGAGGGGGAATGAGCAGTTCTTC
TRBD1 . TRBJ1-6 TRBV19 CASKLGTVANSPLHF TGTGCCAGTAAACTAGGGACAGTAGCGAATTCACCCCTCCACTTT
. once TRBJ2-5 TRBV25-1 CASSVTGLAGETQYF TGTGCCAGCAGCGTTACAGGGTTGGCCGGAGAGACCCAGTACTTC
TRBD1 . TRBJ1-2 TRBV18 CASSPGGQGASVAGYTF TGTGCCAGCTCACCAGGGGGACAGGGGGCGAGTGTTGCTGGCTACACCTTC
. . TRBJ2-1 TRBV9 CASSVGDYLSSYNEQFF TGTGCCAGCAGCGTAGGTGACTACCTAAGCTCCTACAATGAGCAGTTCTTC
. . TRBJ2-2 TRBV10-3 CATRSREEDTGELFF TGTGCCACGAGATCCAGGGAGGAGGACACCGGGGAGCTGTTTTTT
TRBD2 once TRBJ2-1 TRBV12-3/TRBV12-4 CASSPGTSKFF TGTGCCAGCAGCCCCGGGACTAGCAAGTTCTTC
. . TRBJ2-1 TRBV7-9 CASSPPDSNEQFF TGTGCCAGCAGCCCCCCGGACAGCAATGAGCAGTTCTTC
. . TRBJ1-2 TRBV12-3/TRBV12-4 CASSPDSLYGYTF TGTGCCAGCAGTCCAGACAGCCTCTATGGCTACACCTTC
. . TRBJ2-1 TRBV5-4 CASSLSGYNEQFF TGTGCCAGCAGCTTGTCGGGTTACAATGAGCAGTTCTTC
TRBD1 . TRBJ2-7 TRBV29-1 CSVEGGFPLMGQRSYEQYF TGCAGCGTTGAAGGTGGTTTCCCCTTAATGGGACAGCGATCCTACGAGCAGTACTTC
. . TRBJ1-3 TRBV10-3 CAIQEASGNTIYF TGTGCCATACAGGAAGCCTCTGGAAACACCATATATTTT
TRBD1 few TRBJ1-4 TRBV2 CASHTGAREKLFF TGTGCCAGCCACACAGGGGCCCGTGAAAAACTGTTTTTT
TRBD2 . TRBJ2-3 TRBV6-2/TRBV6-3 CASSLLAGALDTQYF TGTGCCAGCAGTTTACTAGCGGGGGCTTTAGATACGCAGTATTTT
. . TRBJ1-1 TRBV7-9 CASSFQGTTEAFF TGTGCCAGCAGTTTCCAGGGTACCACTGAAGCTTTCTTT
TRBD2 . TRBJ2-5 TRBV7-3 CASSLGGLVDLETQYF TGTGCCAGCAGCTTAGGGGGACTAGTAGACTTGGAGACCCAGTACTTC
. . TRBJ1-2 TRBV3-1/TRBV3-2 CASSQERESANYGYTF TGTGCCAGCAGCCAAGAACGGGAAAGCGCGAACTATGGCTACACCTTC